The source of this TCR beta chain is a study of blood T cell repertoires in COVID-19. Looking at the study overall: The United States, Italy and Spain were the sources of the acute and convalescent COVID-19 samples. PBMCs, B-cell-depleted T cells, or T cells provided the cDNA or gDNA that made up the material.

The table came from immunoSEQ multiplex PCR; TCRdb's copy has only in-frame clones and leaves some out. This sample yields 70,000 to 75,000 clones, of which over 85% are seen a single time; roughly a tenth belongs to the top ten. V trimming: 4 bases; J trimming: 0 bases; junction bases outside the gene matches: 19. The CDR3 runs 21 residues. Germline CDR1 MDHEN, CDR2 SYDVKM. Sequencing used peripheral blood. V is TRBV28 and J is TRBJ2-1; 9 bases fit TRBD2. This receptor was obtained from a human donor in a cohort sampled during active COVID-19. The CDR3, as DNA: TGTGCCAGCAGTTATGGAAGAAGGTTAGCGGGAGCGCCAGGCTCCTACAATGAGCAGTTCTTC. Amino acids: CASSYGRRLAGAPGSYNEQFF.